Shown below are 29 T cell receptor beta chains from a single sample sequenced in a study of persistence of HIV-infected CD4 T cells. Antigens for these TCRs are unknown. The immunoSEQ assay was version 4, run in survey mode. TCRdb's table, derived via immunoSEQ multiplex PCR, lists solely in-frame clones and lacks some. The sample consists of tens of thousands of clones, approximately 78% of them appearing once. The stimulus was an HIV-1 Gag 15-mer peptide pool, approximately 0.93 ug/peptide/mL. Memory cells lacking CD40L and CD69 with high CD45RO were sorted. The sample here was CD4+ T cells sorted from PBMCs after 18-hour stimulation, taken from a patient who received antiretroviral therapy. The receptors were sampled from an adult man with HIV who was CMV-seropositive.

The chain recombines TRBV25-1 with TRBJ2-1, with D tentatively TRBD2 (6 bases). Deletions cut 10 bases from V and 0 bases from J, with 22 bases between. Germline CDR1 reads MGHDK; CDR2 reads SYGVNS. The CDR3 contains 17 residues. The CDR3 region is CATTPNRDSSSYNEQFF. The CDR3 region has the DNA TGTGCCACCACGCCGAACCGGGACTCCTCCTCCTACAATGAGCAGTTCTTC.

The chain recombines TRBV19 with TRBJ1-6; D call uncertain. CDR3 length: 15 amino acids. V was cut by 5 bases and J by 7 bases, with 15 bases left in between. The germline V gene has CDR1 LNHDA and CDR2 SQIVND (reference sequence). The DNA of the CDR3 is TGTGCCAGTAGTGATCGGGCCGTTTCGAATTCACCCCTCCACTTT. It yields the protein CASSDRAVSNSPLHF.

This sequence joins TRBV5-4 and TRBJ2-2; D call uncertain. CDR1 SGHNT and CDR2 YYREEE come from the germline V gene (reference sequence). The CDR3 spans 12 residues. Deletions cut 4 bases from V and 5 bases from J, with 6 bases between. In nucleotides, the CDR3 is TGTGCCAGCAGCCCCCCTACCGGGGAGCTGTTTTTT. Residues: CASSPPTGELFF.

This clone turned up a few times. The chain joins TRBV7-8 to TRBJ2-1; 9 bases are a match to TRBD2. Germline V gene lookup returns CDR1 SGHVS and CDR2 FQNEAQ. After removal of 5 bases from V and 5 bases from J, the junction contained 4 bases not matched to a gene. The CDR3 consists of 14 residues. CDR3 loop: CASSPRLADNEQFF. The CDR3 nucleotides are TGTGCCAGCAGCCCCCGACTAGCGGACAATGAGCAGTTCTTC.

This sequence joins TRBV27 and TRBJ1-1, with no clear D. Germline V CDR1 and CDR2: MNHEY, SMNVEV (reference sequence). V was trimmed by 2 bases and J by 4 bases, leaving 8 bases between them. This CDR3 is built from 13 residues. The CDR3 reads CASSLRESTEAFF. CDR3 nucleotides: TGTGCCAGCAGTTTAAGGGAATCCACTGAAGCTTTCTTT.

The chain joins TRBV5-8 to TRBJ1-2; D is perhaps TRBD1 (5 bases). V lost 4 bases and J lost 4, with 11 bases in between. Germline assignment: CDR1 SGHTS and CDR2 YDEGEE. The CDR3 extends over 13 amino acids. CDR3 DNA: TGTGCCAGCAGCCCCGGGACGGCCTATGGCTACACCTTC. It codes for CASSPGTAYGYTF.

The rearrangement joins TRBV9 to TRBJ2-7, with D possibly TRBD2 on 5 matching bases. Trimming removed 2 bases at V and 7 bases at J, with 13 bases between. Germline V gene sequence: CDR1 SGDLS, CDR2 YYNGEE. The CDR3 has 13 amino acids. The CDR3 coding sequence is TGTGCCAGCAGCGTTCTGGGAGTTGGGGAGCAGTACTTC. This gives the protein CASSVLGVGEQYF.

The rearrangement uses TRBV18 and TRBJ2-5; D might be TRBD1 (5 bases). The length of the CDR3 is 16 residues. CDR1 KGHSH and CDR2 LQKENI come from the germline V gene. V was shortened by 4 bases and J by 4 bases, with 19 bases between the two germline ends. The CDR3: CASSLIQGGVGETQYF. DNA of the CDR3: TGTGCCAGCTCACTCATCCAGGGTGGGGTTGGAGAGACCCAGTACTTC.

The chain links TRBV6-1 to TRBJ1-5; 9 bases are a match to TRBD1. Trimming at V came to 1 base and at J to 0 bases, leaving 4 bases not matched to a gene. CDR3 size: 17 residues. Germline V CDR1 and CDR2: MNHNS, SASEGT. The CDR3 spells CASSEDPTGGSNQPQHF. CDR3 nucleotides: TGTGCCAGCAGTGAAGATCCGACAGGGGGTAGCAATCAGCCCCAGCATTTT.

The J gene is TRBJ2-5, the V gene TRBV18; D call uncertain. Per germline, CDR1 KGHSH and CDR2 LQKENI. This CDR3 comprises 14 residues. The ends were cut back, 0 bases at V and 2 bases at J, with 7 bases in the middle. The CDR3 region is CASSPPESQETQYF. The CDR3 DNA is TGTGCCAGCTCACCACCGGAATCTCAAGAGACCCAGTACTTC.

The rearrangement joins TRBV2 to TRBJ2-5; the D gene is possibly TRBD2 (5 bases). The CDR3 is 12 amino acids. In germline, CDR1 is SNHLY, CDR2 FYNNEI. The V end lost 4 bases, the J end lost 4 bases, and 7 bases lay between the germline ends. The CDR3 spells CASSVGRETQYF. CDR3 nucleotide sequence: TGTGCCAGCAGTGTAGGGAGAGAGACCCAGTACTTC.

This rearrangement joins TRBV21-1 to TRBJ1-6; TRBD1 is the table's D call and was not checked against the DNA. TRBV21-1 is termed a pseudogene. The CDR3 spans 17 residues. This CDR3 reads CASSKRNRVFYNSPLHF. CDR3 sequence (DNA): TGTGCCAGCAGCAAACGGAACAGGGTTTTCTATAATTCACCCCTCCACTTT.

The chain is built from TRBV18 and TRBJ2-7, with 7 nucleotides matching TRBD2. Germline V gives CDR1 KGHSH, CDR2 LQKENI. The V and J ends lost 2 bases and 2 bases, in that order; junction bases with no gene match: 6. The CDR3 loop spans 15 amino acids. The CDR3 is CASSPTGTNPYEQYF. CDR3 nucleotide sequence: TGTGCCAGCTCACCAACGGGGACTAACCCCTACGAGCAGTACTTC.

The chain employs TRBV5-4 and TRBJ1-2, with 9 bases matching TRBD1. Per germline, CDR1 SGHNT and CDR2 YYREEE (reference sequence). This CDR3 contains 14 residues. J was trimmed by 7 bases and V by 2 bases; bases with no gene match: 6. The CDR3 protein is CASSLQGARSGYTF. In nucleotides, the CDR3 is TGTGCCAGCAGCTTACAGGGGGCTCGGAGTGGCTACACCTTC.

This clone was counted a single time. The CDR3 DNA reads as TGCGCCAGCAGCCAAGAAAGGACTAGCGGGAGCACAGATACGCAGTATTTT. It specifies CASSQERTSGSTDTQYF. The chain is built from TRBV4-3 and TRBJ2-3, with 11 bases lining up with TRBD2. This CDR3 region has 17 residues. V shed 0 bases and J 0 bases; nucleotides not matched to a gene: 2. Germline-derived CDR1 and CDR2 are LGHNA and YSLEER.

Of note for this clone: A read error may produce the germline difference seen at one junction end. V is TRBV28 and J is TRBJ2-4; TRBD1 aligns across 8 bases. CDR1 is MDHEN, CDR2 SYDVKM, per germline. The CDR3 is 11 amino acids. The DNA of the CDR3 is TGTGCCAGCAGGACAAAGGGACAGGTCTTTTTC. It yields the protein CASRTKGQVFF.

This clone was picked up a small number of times. V usage is TRBV7-2 and J usage is TRBJ1-5; TRBD1 aligns across 8 bases. The CDR3 runs 18 residues. Trimming at V came to 1 base and at J to 0 bases, leaving 8 bases not matched to a gene. The germline gives CDR1 SGHTA, CDR2 FQGNSA. CDR3 in amino acids: CASSLVYGTGASNQPQHF. Here the CDR3 DNA reads TGTGCCAGCAGCTTAGTATACGGGACAGGTGCTAGCAATCAGCCCCAGCATTTT.

The chain employs TRBV19 and TRBJ1-2, with a weak D call TRBD1 (6 bases). V was pared by 5 bases and J by 5 bases, with 21 bases between. The CDR3 covers 16 residues. Germline CDR1 is LNHDA and CDR2 is SQIVND (reference sequence). In nucleotides, the CDR3 is TGTGCCAGTAGTTTCTACATGACAGGAGGGTCGTATGGCTACACCTTC. Translating it yields CASSFYMTGGSYGYTF.

The CDR3 nucleotides read TGTGCCAGCAGTCCCGGCTTGAGTGCCTCCTATAATTCACCCCTCCACTTT. It is translated as CASSPGLSASYNSPLHF. The chain links TRBV27 to TRBJ1-6; D gene unclear. This CDR3 has 17 amino acids. From germline, CDR1 is MNHEY and CDR2 SMNVEV (reference sequence). V gave up 5 bases and J gave up 0 bases, with 14 bases separating them.

V is TRBV6-5 and J is TRBJ1-4, with D possibly being TRBD1 (5 bases). The V gene's germline CDR1 is MNHEY and CDR2 SVGAGI. Trimming stripped 6 bases from V and 6 bases from J, with 17 bases between. The CDR3 sequence is 15 residues long. In DNA form, the CDR3 reads TGTGCCAGCAGGATAACAGGAGCGGTAGATGAAAAACTGTTTTTT. It encodes CASRITGAVDEKLFF.

The chain couples TRBV5-1 to TRBJ2-2, with D perhaps matching TRBD1 or TRBD2 (5 bases each). Per the germline V gene, CDR1 is SGHRS and CDR2 is YFSETQ. The CDR3 extends over 15 amino acids. Trimming shortened V by 0 bases and J by 4 bases, and 10 bases separated the two germline ends. The CDR3 sequence is CASSLAFGGTGELFF. The CDR3 region has the DNA TGCGCCAGCAGCTTGGCCTTTGGGGGCACCGGGGAGCTGTTTTTT.

This chain joins TRBV2 and TRBJ1-5; D call uncertain. The germline V gene encodes CDR1 SNHLY and CDR2 FYNNEI. Trimming shortened V by 4 bases and J by 7 bases, and 8 bases separated the two germline ends. This CDR3 has 12 amino acids. CDR3 nucleotide sequence: TGTGCCAGCAGTGGGTTAAGGCAGCCCCAGCATTTT. Protein product: CASSGLRQPQHF.

The CDR3 DNA is TGTGCCAGCAGCCCCCCCTCTAGCGTTCCGCAGTATTTT. This sequence encodes CASSPPSSVPQYF. The rearrangement joins TRBV3-1 (or the pseudogene TRBV3-2) to TRBJ2-3; possibly TRBD2 for D (6 bases). The CDR3 has 13 amino acids. V gave up 4 bases and J gave up 10 bases, with 15 bases separating them. CDR1 and CDR2 (germline): LGHDT, YNNKEL (reference sequence).

The chain joins TRBV3-1 (or the pseudogene TRBV3-2) to TRBJ2-6; 10 nucleotides agree with TRBD1. Trimming at V came to 5 bases and at J to 0 bases, leaving 4 bases not matched to a gene. Per the germline V gene, CDR1 is LGHDT and CDR2 is YNNKEL (reference sequence). This CDR3 is built from 17 residues. CDR3 bases: TGTGCCAGCAGCTCCGGGACAGGGGCCTCTGGGGCCAACGTCCTGACTTTC. It yields the protein CASSSGTGASGANVLTF.

This rearrangement joins TRBV10-3 to TRBJ1-4, with 7 nucleotides matching TRBD1. V lost 2 bases to trimming and J lost 6 bases; unmatched junction nucleotides: 12. The CDR3 extends over 17 amino acids. CDR1 is ENHRY and CDR2 is SYGVKD in the germline V gene. CDR3 residues: CAISERLRTGRDEKLFF. In nucleotides, the CDR3 is TGTGCCATCAGTGAGCGGCTACGGACAGGCCGAGATGAAAAACTGTTTTTT.

The genes are TRBV6-5 and TRBJ2-1, with D maybe TRBD2 (6 bases). The CDR3 has 15 residues. CDR1 and CDR2 from the germline V gene are MNHEY and SVGAGI. The V end lost 7 bases, the J end lost 3 bases, and 16 bases lay between the germline ends. CDR3 in amino acids: CASTKAGGNYNEQFF. The CDR3 bases are TGTGCCAGCACCAAAGCGGGTGGGAACTACAATGAGCAGTTCTTC.

The rearrangement links TRBV5-4 to TRBJ2-2; D not certain. CDR1 and CDR2 from the germline V gene are SGHNT and YYREEE (reference sequence). The CDR3 spans 13 residues. V shed 6 bases and J shed 4 bases, with 10 bases lying between them. Here the CDR3 DNA reads TGTGCCAGCACGGCAGGATTCACCGGGGAGCTGTTTTTT. It encodes CASTAGFTGELFF.

In this sample, this clone turned up a few times. The genes are TRBV29-1 and TRBJ2-2, with TRBD1 matching over 10 bases. Germline trimming cut 6 bases from V and 5 bases from J; bases unmatched to any gene: 3. The germline gives CDR1 SQVTM, CDR2 ANQGSEA. The CDR3 covers 13 residues. The CDR3, as DNA: TGCAGCGTGGGACAGGGGACAACCGGGGAGCTGTTTTTT. Its translation is CSVGQGTTGELFF.

The chain recombines TRBV10-1 with TRBJ1-5, with 8 bases aligning to TRBD1. This CDR3 contains 14 residues. Germline V gives CDR1 WNHNN, CDR2 SYGVQD (reference sequence). V lost 9 bases to trimming and J lost 3 bases; unmatched junction nucleotides: 7. CDR3 nucleotide sequence: TGCGCCAGTCCGGACAGGGTCCTCAATCAGCCCCAGCATTTT. Amino acids: CASPDRVLNQPQHF.